Here is one T cell receptor beta chain with its context. Its specificity is unknown. These data come from a study of T-cell memory formation after mild COVID-19. Findings and limits, study-wide: Contracting clones from day 15 to 85 showed balanced CD4/CD8; later expanders favored CD4+.

TCRdb re-analysed the 5' RACE reads in MiXCR, keeping a single row per CDR3 protein. The sample holds 300,000 to 350,000 distinct CDR3 sequences, around an eighth seen once. The V end was cut by 1 base, the J end by 5 bases, with 8 bases between. The CDR3 extends over 13 amino acids. CDR1 and CDR2 (germline): SGHAT, FQNNGV. The sequenced sample consisted of PBMCs or a T cell subset sorted from them (not recorded which). This sequence was found in a young man who had mild COVID-19 (a few samples of this study predate the infection). Cell type and time point are not known. V usage is TRBV11-2 and J usage is TRBJ1-1; D is ambiguous. The CDR3 DNA follows: TGTGCCAGCAGCTTAGGGACGGGGACTGAAGCTTTCTTT. It yields the protein CASSLGTGTEAFF.